The clone carrying this T cell receptor beta chain was seen only once. What it binds is not known. A much larger clone is a single base away; this may be a read error. The CDR3 contains 14 residues. Using a J-beta primer mix together with a sample-barcoded 5' primer, a second PCR was run for roughly 7 to 12 cycles. Every single cDNA molecule received a tag from a template-switch adaptor with 12 random nucleotides. Each CDR3 protein is one row after TCRdb ran MiXCR on the 5' RACE reads. Of 1.5 million to 2 million distinct CDR3 sequences listed, roughly 30% are singletons. This specimen belongs to a study of blood T cells in healthy people across ages. Overall study context: For every two T cells, template switching captured about one barcoded beta molecule.

Notes on the study in general: There were more naive CD4+ cells and higher diversity in long-lived donors than in aged donors. Naive and antigen-experienced cells could not be conclusively compared, given unsorted PBMCs.

The TCR originated in a woman aged 25 to 39 in good health. The sequenced sample was blood. The chain links TRBV12-3 or TRBV12-4 to TRBJ2-1; D may match TRBD1 or TRBD2 (5 bases each). The DNA matches TRBJ2-7 better at its end, which makes the J call doubtful. In nucleotides, the CDR3 is TGTGCCAGCAGGGGGACCACCTCCTACAATGAGCAGTACTTC. Translated: CASRGTTSYNEQYF.